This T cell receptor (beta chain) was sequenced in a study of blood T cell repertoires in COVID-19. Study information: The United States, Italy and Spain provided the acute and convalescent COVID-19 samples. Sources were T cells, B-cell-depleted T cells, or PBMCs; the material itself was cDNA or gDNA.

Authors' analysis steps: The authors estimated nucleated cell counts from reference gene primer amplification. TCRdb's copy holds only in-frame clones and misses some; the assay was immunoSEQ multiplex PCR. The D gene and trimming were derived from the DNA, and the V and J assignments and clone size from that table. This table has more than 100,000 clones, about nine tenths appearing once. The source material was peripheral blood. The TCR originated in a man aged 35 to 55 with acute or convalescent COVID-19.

The CDR3 region has the DNA TGTGCCAGCAGGTACAGGGTTGAGGACACTGAAGCTTTCTTT. It specifies CASRYRVEDTEAFF. J is TRBJ1-1 and V is TRBV2, with D possibly matching TRBD1 (6 bases). The V gene's germline CDR1 is SNHLY and CDR2 FYNNEI. The V end was cut by 6 bases, the J end by 3 bases, with 14 bases between. The CDR3 totals 14 residues.